This T cell receptor beta chain was sequenced in a study of cytomegalovirus exposure and HLA in healthy donors (dated by TCRdb to the late 2010s). For context, the study as a whole: An earlier analysis of several hundred of the donors reported approximately 270 Gb of sequence data and 100 million to 140 million unique TCR beta sequences from roughly 180 million T cells. Roughly 300 gigabases of sequencing data and around 87 million unique TCR sequences were included in an early release covering 550 to 800 HLA-typed donors. Of the roughly 410 genotyped donors, 81% were placed in the genetic ancestry cluster associated with self-reported Caucasian donors. The study aimed to test whether cataloging public T cell receptors could reveal signatures of past pathogen exposure. The T cell repertoires of 700 or so subjects were profiled by immunosequencing and related to cytomegalovirus serostatus. Besides the first cohort of about 730 subjects, a separate validation cohort made up of 120 different subjects was used. To predict cytomegalovirus infection status, the study brought together high-throughput TCR immunosequencing, statistical association of individual TCRs with disease status, and machine learning. A later analysis re-analyzed previously published TCR beta repertoires from roughly 690 donors and added high-resolution HLA genotyping to study TCR occurrence patterns. Rather than drawing on any new phenotypic data, the later analysis identified candidate immune exposures from TCR beta sequences and the way those sequences occurred across donors. An earlier analysis of around 640 of the donors used high-throughput TCR beta sequencing to judge whether each TCR beta V gene segment behaved as functional or pseudogenic. Alongside the repertoire data, information on donor age, sex, ethnicity and CMV serostatus was compiled. A later genetic analysis took genome-wide SNP genotypes for about three fifths of the roughly 700 donors and used that subset as a discovery cohort. All discovery cohort repertoires had been generated on a single sequencing platform. Both class I and class II loci were covered by HLA typing, at four-digit resolution. Typing coverage varied by locus: roughly 629-630 donors for A, B, C, DRB1 and DQB1; under 550 for DQA1; over 600 for DPA1; roughly 450 for DPB1. A handful of DR-DQ haplotypes were handled as single units for association and clustering because linkage in the cohort was strong. On average, roughly 200,000 unique TCR beta nucleotide sequences were sequenced per donor among a few hundred genotyped donors of the cohort, with roughly 20% of those sequences being non-productive.

In total, more than 500 healthy bone marrow donors made up the cohort. At the time of sampling, every cohort member was nominally healthy, though immune exposures that went unrecorded were likely present. The donor tested CMV seropositive, placing the donor among the 289 seropositive members of the cohort. Every donor gave a peripheral blood sample, and the peripheral blood mononuclear cells from that sample were used for TCR beta sequencing. Genomic DNA extraction from the blood cell samples was performed with the Qiagen DNeasy Blood Extraction Kit. The protocol used for the library was the immunoSEQ multiplex PCR assay. The multiplex PCR relied on a mix of 60 forward primers for TCR Vbeta segments and 13 reverse primers for TCR Jbeta segments. The CDR3 region of rearranged TCR beta genes was amplified from genomic DNA with a multiplex PCR assay. On the Illumina HiSeq System, the amplified TCR beta libraries were sequenced as 87-base-pair reads. The authors processed their data as follows. A later analysis tallied roughly 78 million unique TCR beta chains across the 666 repertoires, and some 10 million of those chains were shared by two or more donors. To remove PCR and sequencing errors, raw reads were error-corrected and collapsed into unique sequences using a nearest-neighbor algorithm that merged closely related sequences. V, D and J gene segments were assigned by aligning CDR3 sequences to IMGT reference sequences. Each retained sequence needed at least a six-nucleotide match to both a V gene segment and a J gene segment. A rearrangement counted as productive if the CDR3 had no stop codons and remained in frame with V and J, and every other rearrangement counted as non-productive. CDR3 was defined according to IMGT convention as the region running from the second conserved V-encoded cysteine to the conserved J-encoded phenylalanine. The earlier analysis of approximately 590 of the donors excluded any sequence lacking an unambiguous match to a single V gene segment. An earlier analysis of several hundred of the donors classified V segments as functional when productive rearrangements were above 56.7% and as segregating when the standard deviation between donors was above 5%. A statistical classification framework was developed to diagnose cytomegalovirus status using the catalog of TCR beta chain sequences. In a later analysis, V and J genes were assigned by comparing TCR nucleotide sequences against IMGT/GENE-DB human TR gene sequences. In a later analysis, CDR3 sequences and most-parsimonious VDJ recombination scenarios were assigned using the TCRdist pipeline. In a later analysis, each TCR beta chain was defined by its CDR3 amino acid sequence together with its V-gene family, and reads lacking a unique V-gene family were excluded. As a way to deal with suspected cross-contamination and a sequencing artifact, a later analysis dropped hundreds of nucleotide sequences that were highly shared and had low generation probability. In a later analysis, a clonal expansion index was calculated for each public chain from normalized within-repertoire ranks of inferred template counts. A later analysis computed generation probabilities with a VDJ recombination model fitted to out-of-frame rearrangements, and checked the results against IGoR. Hypergeometric tests were used in a later analysis to score TCR-TCR, TCR-HLA and TCR-CMV co-occurrence, with a repertoire-size bias correction applied to the TCR pairs. False discovery rates were estimated in a later analysis by permuting HLA or CMV assignments 20 times. A later analysis grouped co-occurring TCRs with DBSCAN, adding TCRdist sequence similarity when clustering within HLA-allele-positive subsets. Repertoires with fewer than 30,000 or more than 120,000 public chains were left out of co-occurrence clustering, as were a handful of repertoires with anomalous nucleotide sharing. TCRdb provides this immuneACCESS table in a form limited to in-frame rearrangements. Some clones are lacking; in checked studies, under half of them reflect an unresolved V gene, and why the rest are absent is not known. V, J and clone size were drawn from that table, and D and trimming were deduced from the DNA. The sample includes around 130,000 clones, with roughly 9% observed a single time. The ten largest account for around 5.8% of the sample.

As for this clone: The antigen this receptor binds is unknown. No base qualities exist here, and no much larger clone lies one base off it.

What the study reported, not specific to this receptor: When HLA alleles, especially DR and DQ, strongly co-occurred, attributing TCR associations to individual alleles was difficult. An earlier analysis of approximately 590 of the donors showed that most TCR beta V segments appeared in productive rearrangements either about 90% or about 30% of the time, which broadly matched IMGT annotations. It was suggested by the authors that the approach could potentially be generalized to other disease states and immunological phenotypes. A group of highly shared sequence variants was considered likely to be a technical artifact of the sequencing pipeline. In a later analysis, HLA-associated TCR beta chains were found to be more clonally expanded and to have lower generation probabilities than equally common non-associated chains. Most CMV-associated TCR beta chains appeared to be HLA-restricted in a later analysis, and the HLA associations seemed to be driven largely by CMV exposure. Because counts were too low, roughly 17 rarely observed V segments, including chromosome 9 orphons, were left out of the earlier analysis of roughly 600 of the donors. In vitro tests confirmed that a few of the cytomegalovirus-associated TCR beta chains recognize cytomegalovirus antigens. Several of the top co-occurrence clusters appeared to be linked to parvovirus B19, influenza, CMV and Epstein-Barr virus, according to a later analysis. In both the original and validation cohorts, the classifier was reported to diagnose cytomegalovirus status with high specificity and sensitivity. A further reported finding was that TCR beta sequences accurately predicted the HLA-A and HLA-B alleles for most subjects in the first cohort. In a later analysis, TCR association rates were found to vary across HLA loci, with the most associated TCRs seen for DRB1 alleles and the fewest for HLA-C alleles. A later analysis associated about 18,000 TCR beta sequences with specific HLA alleles at a false discovery rate of 0.05. Linkage disequilibrium might explain the correlated functional status among segregating V segments, but an unknown experimental factor could not be ruled out. Because HLA typing was unavailable for some donors at each locus, only the typed subset was used in association tests. The only immune exposure information available for the cohort was CMV serostatus. V-gene and J-gene trimming of TCR beta chains was associated with a missense DCLRE1C variant in a later genetic analysis, and the association was replicated in an independent cohort. In a later genetic analysis, fewer N-insertions in productive TCRs were reported among donors in an Asian-associated ancestry cluster than the roughly 700-donor mean. Sequencing depth was assumed to be roughly uniform across donors in the presence/absence analyses, though that assumption may not hold. A total of around 150 TCR beta chains were listed by the study as associated with cytomegalovirus. The cohort was sequenced for TCR beta chains only, and without alpha or paired-chain data the features that could be detected were limited. Across donors, most TCR sequences were observed very rarely, whereas some public TCRs were present in many individuals. The 87-base-pair reads could not distinguish some IMGT-functional V segments, including TRBV6-2 and TRBV6-3, so those segments were excluded.

Per the germline V gene (reference sequence), LNHDA is the CDR1 and SQIVND is the CDR2. The CDR3, cysteine through phenylalanine, is 16 amino acids long. CDR3 DNA only is kept here, 48 bases in frame from base 1. After removal of 7 bases from V and 1 base from J, the junction retains 10 bases not matched to a gene. Sequenced material: PBMCs. Recombination linked TRBV19 to TRBJ1-3; 7 bases in the junction line up with TRBD1. This receptor was obtained from a woman aged 40 to 49 in good health and CMV-seropositive. The CDR3 loop reads CASTRGTFSSGNTIYF. The sequence in DNA is TGTGCCAGTACCAGGGGGACATTCTCTTCTGGAAACACCATATATTTT.